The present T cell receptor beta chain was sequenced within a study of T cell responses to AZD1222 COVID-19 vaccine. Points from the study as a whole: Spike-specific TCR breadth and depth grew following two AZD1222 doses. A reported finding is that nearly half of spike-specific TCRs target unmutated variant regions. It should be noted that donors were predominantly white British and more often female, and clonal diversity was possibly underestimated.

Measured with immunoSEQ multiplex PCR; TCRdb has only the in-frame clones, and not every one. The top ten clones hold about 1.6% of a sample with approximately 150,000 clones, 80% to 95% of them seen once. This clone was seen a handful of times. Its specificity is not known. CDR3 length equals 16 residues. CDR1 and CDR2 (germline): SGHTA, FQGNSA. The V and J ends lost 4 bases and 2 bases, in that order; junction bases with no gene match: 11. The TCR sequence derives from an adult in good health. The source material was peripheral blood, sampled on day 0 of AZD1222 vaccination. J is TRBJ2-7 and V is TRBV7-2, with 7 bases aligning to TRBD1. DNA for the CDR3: TGTGCCAGCAGCTCCTCTTTTACAGGGGTCACCTACGAGCAGTACTTC. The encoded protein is CASSSSFTGVTYEQYF.